Listed below are T cell receptor beta chains from one sample, sequenced in a study of high-grade serous ovarian cancer treatment subgroups. The repertoire was sequenced with immunoSEQ multiplex PCR; TCRdb's copy has only in-frame clones and lacks some. The table records about 39,000 clones, about 79% of them present only once. The material sequenced was tumor tissue. These receptors were collected from a human donor with high-grade serous ovarian cancer. CDR3s include the opening cysteine and the closing phenylalanine or tryptophan. D genes are given only for firm matches. The listing skips clone size in some rows; elsewhere it reads once, few, many or a size class.

v_gene	abundance	j_gene	d_gene	CDR3nt	CDR3aa
TRBV6-5	NA	TRBJ2-1	TRBD2	TGTGCCAGCAGTTCCCACACAGCGGGAGAGCATGAGCAGTTCTTC	CASSSHTAGEHEQFF
TRBV4-1	once	TRBJ2-5	NA	TGCGCCAGCAGCCAGTCCCAGGTGGCGCCCGAAGAGACCCAGTACTTC	CASSQSQVAPEETQYF
TRBV11-3	few	TRBJ1-1	NA	TGTGCCAGCAGCTCCGGGGGGAACACTGAAGCTTTCTTT	CASSSGGNTEAFF
TRBV27	NA	TRBJ1-1	TRBD1	TGTGCCAGCAGTCCACGGACAGGGGGCCGGACTGAAGCTTTCTTT	CASSPRTGGRTEAFF
TRBV6-5	NA	TRBJ2-7	NA	TGTGCCAGCAGCGCGACAGGACGCTCCTACGAGCAGTACTTC	CASSATGRSYEQYF
TRBV28	once	TRBJ2-1	TRBD2	TGTGCCAGCAGTTTTTCCCTGACTAGCGGCACCTACAATGAGCAGTTCTTC	CASSFSLTSGTYNEQFF
TRBV7-2	NA	TRBJ1-5	NA	TGTGCCAGCAGCTCGAGACTTACTAGCAATCAGCCCCAGCATTTT	CASSSRLTSNQPQHF
TRBV15	NA	TRBJ1-2	TRBD1	TGTGCCACCAGCAGAGATCTAGGACAGGGGTATGATGGCTACACCTTC	CATSRDLGQGYDGYTF
TRBV6-6	NA	TRBJ2-5	NA	TGTGCCAGCAGTCAAGGGACAAGACTACAAGAGACCCAGTACTTC	CASSQGTRLQETQYF
TRBV28	NA	TRBJ1-2	TRBD1	TGTGCCAGCAGTTTAACGGGACAGGGCTATGGCTACACCTTC	CASSLTGQGYGYTF
TRBV11-2	NA	TRBJ1-2	TRBD1	TGTGCCAGCAGCTTAATCGACAGGGCTAGCTATGGCTACACCTTC	CASSLIDRASYGYTF
TRBV6-1	NA	TRBJ1-1	NA	TGTGCCAGCAGCCCCTCAACTTTT	CASSPSTF
TRBV28	NA	TRBJ2-5	NA	TGTGCCAGCACCCGGGACAAACAGACCCAGTACTTC	CASTRDKQTQYF
TRBV6-1	NA	TRBJ1-1	NA	TGTGCCAGCAGAGGCCGGACGAACACTGAAGCTTTCTTT	CASRGRTNTEAFF
TRBV9	NA	TRBJ2-2	NA	TGTGCCAGCAGCGCCGGTATTTATGGGAACACCGGGGAGCTGTTTTTT	CASSAGIYGNTGELFF
TRBV5-1	NA	TRBJ2-1	NA	TGCGCCAGCAGCTTGAGTACAGGGCCTTCGGGGCAGTTCTTC	CASSLSTGPSGQFF
TRBV19	NA	TRBJ2-1	NA	TGTGCCAGTAGTCCAGTTCGTAATAATGAGCAGTTCTTC	CASSPVRNNEQFF
TRBV5-1	NA	TRBJ1-1	NA	TGCGCCAGCAGCTTGGATGGCAGGGATAACACTGAAGCTTTCTTT	CASSLDGRDNTEAFF
TRBV7-3	NA	TRBJ2-2	NA	TGTGCCAGCAGCCCATCGACGGTTTACGGGGAGCTGTTTTTT	CASSPSTVYGELFF
TRBV5-4	NA	TRBJ2-7	NA	TGTGCCAGCAGCCCCGCTGGGGCTCTCTACGAGCAGTACTTC	CASSPAGALYEQYF
TRBV15	once	TRBJ1-2	NA	TGTGCCACCAGCAGATACCTTCGCGGGTATGGCTACACCTTC	CATSRYLRGYGYTF
TRBV4-1	NA	TRBJ1-3	NA	TGCGCCAGCAGCCAAAGGACTACGGCTGGAAACACCATATATTTT	CASSQRTTAGNTIYF
TRBV19	NA	TRBJ2-2	NA	TGTGCCAGTAGTATGGTTCACGGCTTCACCGGGGAGCTGTTTTTT	CASSMVHGFTGELFF
TRBV7-2	once	TRBJ2-1	TRBD2	TGTGCCAGCAGCTTAGTGGCTAGCGGGAGTCTGAATGAGCAGTTCTTC	CASSLVASGSLNEQFF
TRBV19	NA	TRBJ1-1	TRBD1	TGTGCCAGGTTGACAGGGTTCGTACCCGGGAACACTGAAGCTTTCTTT	CARLTGFVPGNTEAFF
TRBV28	NA	TRBJ1-2	NA	TGTGCCAGCAGTCCGGCCCGGGACCGCGGCTACACCTTC	CASSPARDRGYTF
TRBV27	NA	TRBJ2-1	TRBD2	TGTGCCAGCAGTTCGAGGCTAGCGGGAGGCAATGAGCAGTTCTTC	CASSSRLAGGNEQFF
TRBV6-6	NA	TRBJ1-5	NA	TGTGCCAGCAGGTTGGGGCAGTTGAATCAGCCCCAGCATTTT	CASRLGQLNQPQHF
TRBV5-1	NA	TRBJ2-2	NA	TGCGCCAGCAGCCAGAGACAGGACAAAACCTCCGGGGAGCTGTTTTTT	CASSQRQDKTSGELFF
TRBV7-7	NA	TRBJ2-1	NA	TGTGCCAGCAGCTTAGCGGGGCCGGGGAATGAGCAGTTCTTC	CASSLAGPGNEQFF
TRBV5-8	NA	TRBJ2-7	TRBD2	TGTGCCAGCAGCTTGGGTGCTAGCGGGAGTAGAGAGCAGTACTTC	CASSLGASGSREQYF
TRBV29-1	few	TRBJ1-2	NA	TGCAGCGTTGGAATTGGGTCGGGGACGGGTGACTATGGCTACACCTTC	CSVGIGSGTGDYGYTF
TRBV7-9	NA	TRBJ2-1	TRBD1	TGTGCCAGCAGCCCTTGGACAGGGGCCGACAATGAGCAGTTCTTC	CASSPWTGADNEQFF
TRBV6-5	NA	TRBJ1-1	NA	TGTGCCAGCAGTTATGAGGGGATGATAAACACTGAAGCTTTCTTT	CASSYEGMINTEAFF
TRBV7-2	NA	TRBJ1-3	NA	TGTGCCAGCAGCTTGTTAATTGGGGGCTCTGGAAACACCATATATTTT	CASSLLIGGSGNTIYF
TRBV6-1	NA	TRBJ1-2	TRBD1	TGTGCCAGCAGTTTCGACAGGGAGAGTGGCTACACCTTC	CASSFDRESGYTF
TRBV5-8	few	TRBJ1-2	NA	TGTGCCAGCAGCCCGGCCAGCTATGGCTACACCTTC	CASSPASYGYTF
TRBV28	once	TRBJ2-4	TRBD1	TGTGCCAGCTCCCTCTCAGACAGGGGCAAAAACATTCAGTACTTC	CASSLSDRGKNIQYF
TRBV4-1	NA	TRBJ1-2	NA	TGCGCCAGCAGCCAGAATGGGCTCGGCTACACCTTC	CASSQNGLGYTF
TRBV9	NA	TRBJ1-2	NA	TGTGCCAGCAGCCCAGATCGGGGAGTAAACTATGGCTACACCTTC	CASSPDRGVNYGYTF
TRBV5-4	NA	TRBJ1-5	NA	TGTGCCAGCAGCTTTGCGGGGGACAATCAGCCCCAGCATTTT	CASSFAGDNQPQHF